These 6 T cell receptor beta chains originate from one sample sequenced in a study of OX40 agonist ivuxolimab in advanced cancers. Sequencing used immunoSEQ multiplex PCR; TCRdb keeps in-frame clones, though not all of them. This table holds about 38,000 clones, 70% to 85% found once. Sample: CD4+ or CD8+ T cells sorted from blood, taken in a trial of the OX40 agonist ivuxolimab. These TCRs come from an adult with an advanced solid tumor such as melanoma, head and neck, liver or kidney cancer.

V gene TRBV29-1 combines with J gene TRBJ2-3; 13 bases map to TRBD2. The CDR3 contains 18 residues. Trimming took 3 bases from V and 3 from J; bases not matched to a gene: 12. CDR1 is SQVTM and CDR2 is ANQGSEA in the germline V gene. The CDR3 is CSVDGTSGRAGSTDTQYF. The DNA of the CDR3 is TGCAGCGTTGACGGAACTAGCGGGAGGGCCGGGTCGACAGATACGCAGTATTTT.

V gene TRBV20-1 combines with J gene TRBJ1-2; D is possibly TRBD1 (5 bases). This CDR3 contains 11 residues. The germline V gene has CDR1 DFQATT and CDR2 SNEGSKA (reference sequence). CDR3 DNA: TGCAGGGTAACGGGGGGAACCGGCTACACCTTC. This gives the protein CRVTGGTGYTF.

The CDR3 region is CSVLTQGWSVNTGELFF. In DNA form, the CDR3 reads TGCAGCGTCCTCACTCAGGGGTGGTCGGTAAACACCGGGGAGCTGTTTTTT. The chain employs TRBV29-1 and TRBJ2-2, with D perhaps TRBD1 (6 bases). This CDR3 has 17 amino acids. Trimming pared 6 bases from V and 2 bases from J, leaving 22 bases between. In germline, CDR1 is SQVTM, CDR2 ANQGSEA.

This chain uses TRBV9 with TRBJ2-7, with TRBD2 matching over 11 bases. From germline, CDR1 is SGDLS and CDR2 YYNGEE. The trim removed 4 bases at V and 3 bases at J, leaving 6 bases unmatched. This CDR3 region has 15 residues. The chain's CDR3 is CASSTGLAGLYEQYF. In nucleotides, the CDR3 is TGTGCCAGCAGCACTGGACTAGCGGGCCTCTACGAGCAGTACTTC.

A word on this clone: A much larger clone differs by one base, so this may be a read error. The gene calls are TRBV7-2 and TRBJ2-7; no firm D call. With 1 base removed from V and 3 bases from J, the gap between germline ends came to 7 bases. Germline V gene sequence: CDR1 SGHTA, CDR2 FQGNSA. The CDR3 runs to 13 residues. The CDR3: CASSLGQNYEQYF. For the CDR3, the DNA is TGTGCCAGCAGCTTAGGGCAGAACTACGAGCAGTACTTC.

V is TRBV2 and J is TRBJ1-4; no firm D call. This CDR3 has 17 amino acids. In germline, CDR1 is SNHLY, CDR2 FYNNEI. Trimming left V 8 bases short and J 6 bases short, with 25 bases between. CDR3 nucleotides: TGTGCCAGCCAAGAAGCCTCCCTCGGGTCGTGGGATGAAAAACTGTTTTTT. This translates into CASQEASLGSWDEKLFF.